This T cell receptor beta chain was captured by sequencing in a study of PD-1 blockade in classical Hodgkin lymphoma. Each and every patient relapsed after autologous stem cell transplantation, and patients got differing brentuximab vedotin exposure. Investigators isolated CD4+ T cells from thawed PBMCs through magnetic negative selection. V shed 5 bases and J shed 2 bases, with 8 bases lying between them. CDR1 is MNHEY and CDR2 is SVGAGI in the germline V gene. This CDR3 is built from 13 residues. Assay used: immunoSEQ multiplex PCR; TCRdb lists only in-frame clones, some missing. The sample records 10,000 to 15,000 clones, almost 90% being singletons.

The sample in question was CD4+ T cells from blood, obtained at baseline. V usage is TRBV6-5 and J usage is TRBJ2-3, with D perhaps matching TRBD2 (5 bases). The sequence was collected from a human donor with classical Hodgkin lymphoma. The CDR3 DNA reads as TGTGCCAGCAGTACCCGGGACACAGATACGCAGTATTTT. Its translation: CASSTRDTDTQYF.